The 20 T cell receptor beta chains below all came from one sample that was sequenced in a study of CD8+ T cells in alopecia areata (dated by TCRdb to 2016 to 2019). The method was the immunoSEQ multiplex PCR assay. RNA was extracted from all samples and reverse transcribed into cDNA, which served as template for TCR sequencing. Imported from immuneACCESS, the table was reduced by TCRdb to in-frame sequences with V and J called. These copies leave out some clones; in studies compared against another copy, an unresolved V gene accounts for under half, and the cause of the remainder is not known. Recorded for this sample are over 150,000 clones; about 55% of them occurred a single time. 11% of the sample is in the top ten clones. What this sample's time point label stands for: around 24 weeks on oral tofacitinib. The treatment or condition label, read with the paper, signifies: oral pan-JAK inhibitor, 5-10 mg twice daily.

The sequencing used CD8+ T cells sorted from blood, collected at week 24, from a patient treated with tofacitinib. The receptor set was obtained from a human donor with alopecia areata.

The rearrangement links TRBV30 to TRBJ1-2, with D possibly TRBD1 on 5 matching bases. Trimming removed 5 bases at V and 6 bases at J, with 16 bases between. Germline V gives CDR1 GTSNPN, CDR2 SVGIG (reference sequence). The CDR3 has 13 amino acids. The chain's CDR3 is CAWSYTGPNGYTF. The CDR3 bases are TGTGCCTGGTCCTACACAGGTCCTAATGGCTACACCTTC.

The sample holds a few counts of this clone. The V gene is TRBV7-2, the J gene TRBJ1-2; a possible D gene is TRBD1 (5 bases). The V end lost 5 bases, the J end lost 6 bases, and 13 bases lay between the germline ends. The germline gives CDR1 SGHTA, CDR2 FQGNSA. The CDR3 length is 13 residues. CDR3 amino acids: CASSPVSGNGYTF. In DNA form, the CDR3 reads TGTGCCAGCAGCCCCGTGTCAGGGAATGGCTACACCTTC.

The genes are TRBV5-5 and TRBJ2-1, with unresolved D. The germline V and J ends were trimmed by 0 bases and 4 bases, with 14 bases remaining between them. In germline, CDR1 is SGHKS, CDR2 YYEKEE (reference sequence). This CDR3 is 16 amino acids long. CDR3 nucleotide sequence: TGTGCCAGCAGCTTGGGGCAGGCCGGCGAGTACAATGAGCAGTTCTTC. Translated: CASSLGQAGEYNEQFF.

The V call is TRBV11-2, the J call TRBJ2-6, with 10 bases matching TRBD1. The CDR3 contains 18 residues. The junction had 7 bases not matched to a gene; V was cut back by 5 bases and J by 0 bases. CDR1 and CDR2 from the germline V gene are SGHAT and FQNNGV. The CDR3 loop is CASSAGDRGISGANVLTF. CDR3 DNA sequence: TGTGCCAGCAGCGCCGGGGACAGGGGTATCTCTGGGGCCAACGTCCTGACTTTC.

CDR3 in amino acids: CAWQGLESEQFF. CDR3 nucleotide sequence: TGTGCCTGGCAGGGACTAGAGAGTGAGCAGTTCTTC. This chain uses TRBV30 with TRBJ2-1, with 8 bases aligning to TRBD2. CDR1 is GTSNPN and CDR2 is SVGIG in the germline V gene (reference sequence). This CDR3 is built from 12 residues. V was clipped by 5 bases and J by 9 bases; unmatched bases: 6.

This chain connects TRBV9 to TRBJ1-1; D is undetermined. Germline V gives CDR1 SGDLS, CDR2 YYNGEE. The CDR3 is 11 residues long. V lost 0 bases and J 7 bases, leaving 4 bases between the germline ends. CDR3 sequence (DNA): TGTGCCAGCAGCGTAGGGGGTGAAGCTTTCTTT. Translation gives CASSVGGEAFF.

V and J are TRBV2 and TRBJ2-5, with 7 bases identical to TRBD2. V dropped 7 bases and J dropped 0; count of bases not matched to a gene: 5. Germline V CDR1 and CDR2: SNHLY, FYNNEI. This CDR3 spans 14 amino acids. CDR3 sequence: CASTSGNYQETQYF. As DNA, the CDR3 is TGTGCCAGCACCAGCGGGAACTACCAAGAGACCCAGTACTTC.

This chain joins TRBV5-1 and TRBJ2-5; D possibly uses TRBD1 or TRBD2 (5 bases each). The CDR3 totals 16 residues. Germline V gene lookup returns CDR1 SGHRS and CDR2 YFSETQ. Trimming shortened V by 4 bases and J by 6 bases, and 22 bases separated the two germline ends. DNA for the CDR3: TGCGCCAGCAGCCAGGAACAGGCGGGCGCTTCTAAGACCCAGTACTTC. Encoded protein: CASSQEQAGASKTQYF.

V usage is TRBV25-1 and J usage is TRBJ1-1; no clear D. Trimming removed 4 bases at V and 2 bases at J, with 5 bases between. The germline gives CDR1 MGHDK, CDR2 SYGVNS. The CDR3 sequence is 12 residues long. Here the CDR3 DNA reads TGTGCCAGCAGTGTCGGTAACACTGAAGCTTTCTTT. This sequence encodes CASSVGNTEAFF.

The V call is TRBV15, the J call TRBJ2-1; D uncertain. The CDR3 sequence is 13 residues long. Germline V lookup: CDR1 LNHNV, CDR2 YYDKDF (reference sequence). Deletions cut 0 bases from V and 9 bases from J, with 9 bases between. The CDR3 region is CATSRDFNPEQFF. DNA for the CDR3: TGTGCCACCAGCAGAGATTTTAATCCTGAGCAGTTCTTC. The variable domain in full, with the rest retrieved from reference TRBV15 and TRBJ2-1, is DAMVIQNPRYQVTQFGKPVTLSCSQTLNHNVMYWYQQKSSQAPKLLFHYYDKDFNNEADTPDNFQSRRPNTSFCFLDIRSPGLGDTAMYLCATSRDFNPEQFFGPGTRLTVL.

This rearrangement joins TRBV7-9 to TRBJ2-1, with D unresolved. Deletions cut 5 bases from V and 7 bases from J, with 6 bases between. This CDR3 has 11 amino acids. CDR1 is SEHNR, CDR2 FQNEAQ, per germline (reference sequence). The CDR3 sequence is CASSLENEQFF. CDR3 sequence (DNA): TGTGCCAGCAGCCTAGAGAATGAGCAGTTCTTC.

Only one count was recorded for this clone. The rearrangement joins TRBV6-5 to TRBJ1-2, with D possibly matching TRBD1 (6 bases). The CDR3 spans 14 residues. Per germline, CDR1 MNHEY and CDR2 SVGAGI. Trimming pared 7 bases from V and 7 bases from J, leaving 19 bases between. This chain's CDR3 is CASTTPGESVGYTF. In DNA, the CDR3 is TGTGCCAGCACTACCCCAGGGGAGTCAGTTGGCTACACCTTC.

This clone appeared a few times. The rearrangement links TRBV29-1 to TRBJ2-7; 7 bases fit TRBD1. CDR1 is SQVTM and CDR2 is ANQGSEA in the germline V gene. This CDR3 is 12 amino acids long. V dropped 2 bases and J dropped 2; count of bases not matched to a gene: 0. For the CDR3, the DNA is TGCAGCGTTGAAACAGGGGCCTACGAGCAGTACTTC. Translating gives CSVETGAYEQYF.

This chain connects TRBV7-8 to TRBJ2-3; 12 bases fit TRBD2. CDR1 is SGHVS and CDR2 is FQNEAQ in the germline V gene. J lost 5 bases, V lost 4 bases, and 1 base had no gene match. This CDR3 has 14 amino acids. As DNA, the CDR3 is TGTGCCAGCAGCTCGACTAGCGGGGGAGATACGCAGTATTTT. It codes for CASSSTSGGDTQYF.

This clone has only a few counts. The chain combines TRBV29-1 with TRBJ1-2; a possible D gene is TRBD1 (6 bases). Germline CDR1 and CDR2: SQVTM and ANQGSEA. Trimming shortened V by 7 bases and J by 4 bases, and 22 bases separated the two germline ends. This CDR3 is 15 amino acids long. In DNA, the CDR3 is TGCAGCGATCTAGGTACTGGACAGTCGGCCTATGGCTACACCTTC. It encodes CSDLGTGQSAYGYTF.

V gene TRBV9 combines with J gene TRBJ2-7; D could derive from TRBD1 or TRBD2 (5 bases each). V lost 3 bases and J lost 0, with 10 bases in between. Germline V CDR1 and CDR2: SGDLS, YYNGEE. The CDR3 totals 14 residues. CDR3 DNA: TGTGCCAGCAGCGAAGGTGGGACCTCCTACGAGCAGTACTTC. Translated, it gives CASSEGGTSYEQYF.

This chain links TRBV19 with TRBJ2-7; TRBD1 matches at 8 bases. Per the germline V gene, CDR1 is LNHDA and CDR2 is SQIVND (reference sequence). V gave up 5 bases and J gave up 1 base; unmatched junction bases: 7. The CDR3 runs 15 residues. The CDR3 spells CASSWGQDPSYEQYF. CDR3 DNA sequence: TGTGCCAGTAGTTGGGGACAGGATCCTTCCTACGAGCAGTACTTC.

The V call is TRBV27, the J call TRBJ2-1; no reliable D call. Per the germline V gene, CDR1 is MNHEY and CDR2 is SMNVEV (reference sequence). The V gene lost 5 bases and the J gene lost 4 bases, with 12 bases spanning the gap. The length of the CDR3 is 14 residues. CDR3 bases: TGTGCCAGCAGTACATCCCCCGGGTACAATGAGCAGTTCTTC. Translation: CASSTSPGYNEQFF.

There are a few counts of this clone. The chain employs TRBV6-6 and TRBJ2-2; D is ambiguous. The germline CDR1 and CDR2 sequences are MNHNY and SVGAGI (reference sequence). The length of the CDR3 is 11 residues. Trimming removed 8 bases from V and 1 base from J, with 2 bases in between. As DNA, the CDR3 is TGTGCCAGCCTGAACACCGGGGAGCTGTTTTTT. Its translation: CASLNTGELFF.

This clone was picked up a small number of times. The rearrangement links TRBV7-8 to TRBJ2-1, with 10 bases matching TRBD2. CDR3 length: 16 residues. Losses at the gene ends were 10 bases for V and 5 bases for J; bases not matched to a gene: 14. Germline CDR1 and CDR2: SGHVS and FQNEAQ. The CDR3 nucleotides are TGTGCCACTCACCTGTGGGTAGCGGGGGGTGACAATGAGCAGTTCTTC. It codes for CATHLWVAGGDNEQFF.